Here is one T cell receptor (beta chain) with its context. The antigen is not known. The rectum was sampled with one to two pinch biopsies at colonoscopy. Using immunoSEQ multiplex PCR, the repertoire was profiled, and TCRdb retains in-frame clones only, with some absent. The sample yields about 36,000 clones, less than 80% seen once. This sample stems from a study of pediatric ulcerative colitis. Study observations and caveats: Ulcerative colitis patients shared more blood-rectal clones than controls. Acute severe colitis showed lower rectal diversity from clonal expansions.

CDR3 length equals 13 residues. The germline V and J ends were trimmed by 5 bases and 0 bases, with 8 bases remaining between them. Germline V CDR1 and CDR2: MNHNS, SASEGT. This chain links TRBV6-1 with TRBJ2-7, with no clear D. Source material: gut tissue. This clonotype originated in a boy between 5 and 17 years old with moderate ulcerative colitis. The CDR3 protein is CASSQGPSYEQYF. The CDR3 DNA reads TGTGCCAGCAGTCAAGGTCCCTCCTACGAGCAGTACTTC.